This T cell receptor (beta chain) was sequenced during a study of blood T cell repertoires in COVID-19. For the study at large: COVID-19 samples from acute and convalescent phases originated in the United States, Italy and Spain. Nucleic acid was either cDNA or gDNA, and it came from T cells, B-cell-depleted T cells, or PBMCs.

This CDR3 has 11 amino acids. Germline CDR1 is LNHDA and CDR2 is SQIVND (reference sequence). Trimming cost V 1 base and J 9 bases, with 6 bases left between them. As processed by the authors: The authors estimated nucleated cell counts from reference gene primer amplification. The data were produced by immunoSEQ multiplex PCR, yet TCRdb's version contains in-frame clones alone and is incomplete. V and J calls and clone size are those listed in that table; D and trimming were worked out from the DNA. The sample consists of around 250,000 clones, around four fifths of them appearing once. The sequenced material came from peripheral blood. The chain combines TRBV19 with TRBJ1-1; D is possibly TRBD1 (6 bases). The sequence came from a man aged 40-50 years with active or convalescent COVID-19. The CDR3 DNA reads TGTGCCAGTAGTATAGGGGACAAAGCTTTCTTT. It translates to CASSIGDKAFF.